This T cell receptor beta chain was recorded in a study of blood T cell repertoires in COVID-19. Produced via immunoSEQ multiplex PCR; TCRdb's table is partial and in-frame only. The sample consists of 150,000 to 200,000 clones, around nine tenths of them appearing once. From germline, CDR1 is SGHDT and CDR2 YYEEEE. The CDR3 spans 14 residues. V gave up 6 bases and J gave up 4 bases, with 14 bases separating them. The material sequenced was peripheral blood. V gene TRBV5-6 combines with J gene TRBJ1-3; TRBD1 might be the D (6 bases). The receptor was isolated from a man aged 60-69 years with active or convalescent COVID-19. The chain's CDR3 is CASTQDRLGNTIYF. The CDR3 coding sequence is TGTGCCAGCACCCAGGACAGACTGGGAAACACCATATATTTT.